This passage covers 32 T cell receptor beta chains from one sample sequenced in a study (dated by TCRdb to between 2015 and 2016). Library method: RT-PCR. The listed sequencing device is Illumina MiSeq. TCRdb took the public reads, trimmed them with fastp at Q25, ran MiXCR for clone calling and kept in-frame beta chains. Rows with a matching CDR3 protein are joined into one entry that keeps the most common DNA and genes. The table for this sample lists hundreds of thousands of distinct CDR3 sequences; 12% to 15% of them were counted only once. The top ten constitute about 3.9% of the sample. Sequenced: memory CD4+ T cells from blood. Receptor source: a female donor in good health, serving as a healthy control.

This clonotype came up a few times. The J gene is TRBJ2-7, the V gene TRBV20-1; weak D call: TRBD1 (5 bases). The CDR3 runs to 15 residues. V dropped 0 bases and J dropped 6 bases, with 18 bases sitting between them. Germline V gene lookup returns CDR1 DFQATT and CDR2 SNEGSKA (reference sequence). DNA for the CDR3: TGCAGTGCTAGAGATGCGTATGCAGGGTCAGGCGAGCAGTACTTC. Translating it yields CSARDAYAGSGEQYF.

This clonotype was observed at least ten times. The rearrangement uses TRBV12-3 or TRBV12-4 and TRBJ1-5, with a tentative D call TRBD1 (6 bases). The CDR3 contains 13 residues. With 3 bases removed from V and 5 bases from J, the gap between germline ends came to 8 bases. This chain's CDR3 is CASSFSGDQPQHF. The CDR3 DNA follows: TGTGCCAGCAGTTTCTCAGGGGATCAGCCCCAGCATTTT.

This clonotype was counted between two and nine times. The V and J genes are TRBV5-1 and TRBJ1-6, with D maybe TRBD1 (6 bases). V dropped 0 bases and J dropped 7 bases, with 14 bases sitting between them. The CDR3 contains 16 residues. CDR1 and CDR2 from the germline V gene are SGHRS and YFSETQ. CDR3 protein: CASSLEAQGLNSPLHF. The DNA of the CDR3 is TGCGCCAGCAGCTTGGAGGCCCAGGGGCTAAATTCACCCCTCCACTTT.

For this clonotype: A read error may produce the germline difference seen at one junction end. The J gene is TRBJ1-2, the V gene TRBV6-2 or TRBV6-3, with D maybe TRBD1 (5 bases). Germline lookup yields CDR1 MNHEY and CDR2 SVGEGT. This CDR3 is 13 amino acids long. CDR3 DNA: TGTGCCAGCAGTTCCAGGGAGCGGTATGGCTACATCTTC. It yields the protein CASSSRERYGYIF.

This clonotype showed up many times. The gene calls are TRBV12-3 or TRBV12-4 and TRBJ2-2; 10 nucleotides match TRBD1. This CDR3 has 14 amino acids. V lost 4 bases and J lost 4; bases outside the gene matches: 0. CDR3 in amino acids: CASSWTGGTGELFF. In DNA form, the CDR3 reads TGTGCCAGCAGTTGGACAGGGGGCACCGGGGAGCTGTTTTTT.

The chain is built from TRBV20-1 and TRBJ1-1; D perhaps matches TRBD1 (6 bases). There are 13 residues in the CDR3. The germline gives CDR1 DFQATT, CDR2 SNEGSKA (reference sequence). Between the trimmed V and J ends, which lost 1 base and 5 bases, there was a span of 11 bases. The CDR3 nucleotides are TGCAGTGCTAGAGTGGGGGCTTGGACTGAAGCTTTCTTT. Protein sequence: CSARVGAWTEAFF.

The chain combines TRBV5-1 with TRBJ2-7; D unresolved. CDR3 length: 15 residues. Trimming pared 2 bases from V and 0 bases from J, leaving 12 bases between. Per the germline V gene, CDR1 is SGHRS and CDR2 is YFSETQ. DNA for the CDR3: TGCGCCAGCAGCTTAGATACGGGCCGCTCCTACGAGCAGTACTTC. This codes for CASSLDTGRSYEQYF.

The chain is built from TRBV6-6 and TRBJ2-7; D is ambiguous. V was shortened by 6 bases and J by 5 bases, with 14 bases between the two germline ends. This CDR3 has 13 residues. Per the germline V gene, CDR1 is MNHNY and CDR2 is SVGAGI (reference sequence). CDR3 protein: CASSDRVTHEQYF. DNA for the CDR3: TGTGCCAGCAGCGACCGGGTTACCCACGAGCAGTACTTC.

In nucleotides, the CDR3 is TGTGCCAGCAGTCCGGCCAGGGGTCCTATCAATCAGCCCCAGCATTTT. Translating it yields CASSPARGPINQPQHF. The chain links TRBV6-2 or TRBV6-3 to TRBJ1-5, with D possibly TRBD1 on 6 matching bases. V lost 5 bases to trimming and J lost 3 bases, with 17 bases between them. Germline-derived CDR1 and CDR2 are MNHEY and SVGEGT. The CDR3 runs 16 residues.

This clonotype was seen repeatedly, ten times or more. The chain couples TRBV5-1 to TRBJ1-2; D not resolved. V was cut by 0 bases and J by 6 bases, with 6 bases left in between. The CDR3 consists of 12 residues. Germline lookup yields CDR1 SGHRS and CDR2 YFSETQ. CDR3 protein: CASSLDADGYTF. For the CDR3, the DNA is TGCGCCAGCAGCTTGGATGCGGATGGCTACACCTTC.

As regards this clonotype: Just one base apart from a much larger clone, this may be a read error. The V and J genes are TRBV6-2 or TRBV6-3 and TRBJ2-1; D uncertain. Germline V lookup: CDR1 MNHEY, CDR2 SVGEGT. The CDR3 has 11 amino acids. The CDR3 region has the DNA TGTGCCAGCAGGTACTACAATGAGCAGTTCTTC. Translating it yields CASRYYNEQFF.

This clonotype has more than one count but fewer than ten. The gene calls are TRBV15 and TRBJ1-2; perhaps TRBD1 as D (5 bases). Germline values: CDR1 LNHNV, CDR2 YYDKDF (reference sequence). The CDR3 length is 13 residues. V shed 6 bases and J shed 7 bases, with 15 bases lying between them. The CDR3 here is CATRAAQGTGYTF. CDR3 coding DNA: TGTGCCACCAGGGCAGCTCAGGGTACTGGCTACACCTTC.

The chain joins TRBV20-1 to TRBJ1-1; TRBD1 might be the D (5 bases). The germline V gene has CDR1 DFQATT and CDR2 SNEGSKA (reference sequence). The ends were cut back, 1 base at V and 7 bases at J, with 10 bases in the middle. CDR3 length: 12 amino acids. The chain's CDR3 is CSARARGFEAFF. DNA for the CDR3: TGCAGTGCTAGAGCCCGGGGCTTTGAAGCTTTCTTT.

In its sample, this clonotype was seen a few times. The V call is TRBV15, the J call TRBJ2-3; 8 bases fit TRBD2. Germline CDR1 reads LNHNV; CDR2 reads YYDKDF (reference sequence). This CDR3 contains 13 residues. V shed 8 bases and J 8 bases; nucleotides not matched to a gene: 9. In DNA form, the CDR3 reads TGTGCCACCGAATCGGGGGGGTTGGGTACGCAGTATTTT. Translating it yields CATESGGLGTQYF.

This clonotype was found a few times. V gene TRBV20-1 combines with J gene TRBJ1-1; D gene unclear. The V gene lost 6 bases and the J gene lost 5 bases, with 16 bases spanning the gap. Germline values: CDR1 DFQATT, CDR2 SNEGSKA (reference sequence). The CDR3 consists of 13 residues. The CDR3 nucleotides read TGCAGTGCCCCAACGACCAGAGGGACTGAAGCTTTCTTT. It is translated as CSAPTTRGTEAFF.

This clonotype was observed many times. The chain joins TRBV20-1 to TRBJ2-7, with TRBD2 matching 14 bases. The germline V gene has CDR1 DFQATT and CDR2 SNEGSKA (reference sequence). There are 19 residues in the CDR3. The ends lost 3 bases at V and 4 bases at J; junction bases unmatched: 17. The CDR3 loop reads CSARTGGEGTSGSRYEQYF. DNA of the CDR3: TGCAGTGCTAGGACAGGGGGCGAGGGGACTAGCGGGAGTAGGTACGAGCAGTACTTC.

This clonotype was seen only once. A clone one base away is much larger, so this may be a read error. The CDR3 bases are TGCAGCGTTGAAAATCAGGCCTCCTACGAGCAGTTCTTC. This encodes CSVENQASYEQFF. This rearrangement joins TRBV29-1 to TRBJ2-1; no firm D call. The CDR3 extends over 13 amino acids. Trimming took 2 bases from V and 10 from J, leaving 15 bases between them. CDR1 is SQVTM and CDR2 is ANQGSEA in the germline V gene.

V gene TRBV5-1 combines with J gene TRBJ2-7; D gene unclear. V was clipped by 1 base and J by 7 bases, with 15 bases between them. From germline, CDR1 is SGHRS and CDR2 YFSETQ. The length of the CDR3 is 14 residues. CDR3 residues: CASSLFSTTGEQYF. In DNA form, the CDR3 reads TGCGCCAGCAGCTTGTTTTCTACAACCGGTGAGCAGTACTTC.

There are many counts of this clonotype. The rearrangement uses TRBV11-1 and TRBJ2-7; 11 nucleotides line up with TRBD2. The CDR3 is 15 amino acids. Trimming removed 4 bases from V and 2 bases from J; junction bases left unmatched: 4. CDR1 and CDR2 (germline): SGHAT, FQDESV (reference sequence). Written as DNA, the CDR3 is TGTGCCAGCAGCTCCGTTAGCGGGAGGGCCTACGAGCAGTACTTC. This codes for CASSSVSGRAYEQYF.

This clonotype was counted between two and nine times. The V and J genes are TRBV4-3 and TRBJ2-7; maybe TRBD2 (6 bases). The ends were cut back, 1 base at V and 3 bases at J, with 13 bases in the middle. The CDR3 is 15 residues long. Germline CDR1 is LGHNA and CDR2 is YSLEER. The CDR3 region is CASSQGAGSDYEQYF. The CDR3 DNA sequence: TGCGCCAGCAGCCAAGGGGCGGGGAGCGACTACGAGCAGTACTTC.

This clonotype turned up a few times. The chain has TRBV24-1 and TRBJ2-1; D perhaps matches TRBD2 (5 bases). The CDR3 covers 14 residues. In germline, CDR1 is KGHDR, CDR2 SFDVKD. Trimming removed 2 bases at V and 9 bases at J, with 13 bases between. The chain's CDR3 is CATSDYSGSGEQFF. The DNA for the CDR3 is TGTGCCACCAGTGATTACTCGGGGTCGGGTGAGCAGTTCTTC.

The V call is TRBV7-9, the J call TRBJ2-1; maybe TRBD2 (6 bases). CDR1 is SEHNR and CDR2 is FQNEAQ in the germline V gene (reference sequence). V dropped 1 base and J dropped 9 bases, with 13 bases sitting between them. This CDR3 contains 14 residues. CDR3 sequence (DNA): TGTGCCAGCAGCTTAGTTCCGGGAGCCGTTGAGCAGTTCTTC. Its protein product is CASSLVPGAVEQFF.

A few counts support this clonotype. V gene TRBV7-4 combines with J gene TRBJ1-1; a possible D gene is TRBD1 (5 bases). The CDR3 runs to 16 residues. The germline V and J ends were trimmed by 4 bases and 3 bases, with 18 bases remaining between them. Germline CDR1 SGHVT, CDR2 SQSDAQ. CDR3 in DNA: TGTGCCAGCAGCTCAGTAGCCTTAGGACAAGACACTGAAGCTTTCTTT. It yields the protein CASSSVALGQDTEAFF.

For the CDR3, the DNA is TGTGCCAGCAGCATACAGGGCGTGGGCACTGAAGCTTTCTTT. Encoded protein: CASSIQGVGTEAFF. The chain combines TRBV7-2 with TRBJ1-1, with D perhaps matching TRBD1 (6 bases). CDR1 is SGHTA and CDR2 is FQGNSA in the germline V gene. The CDR3 runs 14 residues. The ends were cut back, 5 bases at V and 4 bases at J, with 14 bases in the middle.

This clonotype showed up just a few times. The chain carries TRBV7-3 and TRBJ2-1, with D tentatively TRBD1 (6 bases). V was pared by 1 base and J by 1 base, with 11 bases between. Germline V gene lookup returns CDR1 SGHTA and CDR2 FQGTGA. CDR3 length equals 16 residues. The CDR3 DNA sequence: TGTGCCAGCAGCTTAAGGGGGCCCACGTCCTACAATGAGCAGTTCTTC. This encodes CASSLRGPTSYNEQFF.

The DNA of the CDR3 is TGTGCCAGCAGCCCCCGGAGAACAGGCGACCAAGAGACCCAGTACTTC. It translates to CASSPRRTGDQETQYF. The genes are TRBV7-3 and TRBJ2-5, with D maybe TRBD1 (5 bases). The CDR3 has 16 amino acids. The V end lost 5 bases, the J end lost 0 bases, and 16 bases lay between the germline ends. Germline CDR1 is SGHTA and CDR2 is FQGTGA.

In this sample, this clonotype turned up many times. The chain links TRBV7-2 to TRBJ2-5; no clear D. The CDR3 contains 13 residues. Trimming cost V 5 bases and J 2 bases, with 9 bases left between them. Looked up from germline, CDR1 is SGHTA and CDR2 is FQGNSA. CDR3 bases: TGTGCCAGCAGCATTACACGGCAAGAGACCCAGTACTTC. Translated: CASSITRQETQYF.

The rearrangement links TRBV3-1 to TRBJ2-7; 8 nucleotides agree with TRBD1. This CDR3 contains 15 residues. Per germline, CDR1 LGHDT and CDR2 YNNKEL (reference sequence). V was pared by 1 base and J by 5 bases, with 7 bases of the junction left unmatched. CDR3 sequence (DNA): TGTGCCAGCAGCCAAGCCGGACAGGGCAGGAACGAGCAGTACTTC. This encodes CASSQAGQGRNEQYF.

This clonotype came up many times. The chain is built from TRBV29-1 and TRBJ2-3; 15 bases align to TRBD2. With 6 bases clipped from V and 4 bases from J, the junction kept 2 bases outside the gene matches. Germline CDR1 is SQVTM and CDR2 is ANQGSEA. The length of the CDR3 is 14 residues. Written as DNA, the CDR3 is TGCAGCGTAGGACTAGCGGGAGGGGCAGATACGCAGTATTTT. The encoded protein is CSVGLAGGADTQYF.

The table lists this clonotype with a count of one. The genes are TRBV28 and TRBJ2-1; the D gene is possibly TRBD2 (5 bases). V was shortened by 7 bases and J by 8 bases, with 24 bases between the two germline ends. The CDR3 has 16 amino acids. The germline gives CDR1 MDHEN, CDR2 SYDVKM. The CDR3 here is CASTPPGLAIGDEQFF. The CDR3 DNA is TGTGCCAGCACCCCACCCGGGCTAGCCATAGGCGATGAGCAGTTCTTC.

This clonotype came up a few times. The chain has TRBV30 and TRBJ2-1, with D perhaps TRBD1 (5 bases). Deletions cut 4 bases from V and 3 bases from J, with 10 bases between. The CDR3 is 13 amino acids. The germline V gene encodes CDR1 GTSNPN and CDR2 SVGIG (reference sequence). The chain's CDR3 is CAWTQAVYNEQFF. Here the CDR3 DNA reads TGTGCCTGGACACAGGCCGTCTACAATGAGCAGTTCTTC.

This chain uses TRBV6-6 with TRBJ2-6, with D tentatively TRBD1 (6 bases). Germline V gives CDR1 MNHNY, CDR2 SVGAGI (reference sequence). V lost 9 bases, J lost 3 bases, and 12 bases lay in between. The CDR3 is 14 amino acids. In DNA, the CDR3 is TGTGCCAGAAATGGGGGCGGTGGGGCCAACGTCCTGACTTTC. Encoded protein: CARNGGGGANVLTF.